The following is a T cell receptor beta chain sequence with its context. The donors were members of the validation cohort, which comprised about 120 subjects and was separate from the first cohort of about 700 subjects. Some clones are missing from TCRdb's copy, which holds only in-frame ones; the method was immunoSEQ multiplex PCR. The table has 280,000 or so clones, approximately 90% seen once. This entry is derived from a study of cytomegalovirus exposure and HLA in healthy donors. Study-wide background: The roughly 670 first-cohort repertoires shared a platform with the approximately 110 validation repertoires, as reported in a later analysis.

Sequenced material: PBMCs. This clonotype was sampled from a woman under 30 in good health and CMV-seronegative.

The DNA of the CDR3 is TGCGCCAGCAGCTTGACCGGGACAGGGGGCTTCCGGTACTATGGCTACACCTTC. This encodes CASSLTGTGGFRYYGYTF. This chain joins TRBV5-1 and TRBJ1-2; 12 nucleotides line up with TRBD1. V lost 1 base and J lost 3; bases outside the gene matches: 10. The germline V gene has CDR1 SGHRS and CDR2 YFSETQ. The CDR3 is made up of 18 amino acids.